This note documents a single T cell receptor beta chain sequence. The data were obtained in a study of response to subunit inactivated influenza vaccine. One entry per CDR3 protein results from TCRdb running MiXCR on the RT-PCR reads. The sample has more than 700,000 distinct CDR3 sequences, 21% seen once. Sequenced material: PBMCs from blood, taken roughly 5 days after vaccination. This TCR derives from a middle-aged man who received an inactivated influenza vaccine.

The DNA for the CDR3 is TGCAGCGTTGAAGATCAACTAGCGGGAGGCCCAGATACGCAGTATTTT. It is translated as CSVEDQLAGGPDTQYF. This chain joins TRBV29-1 and TRBJ2-3, with 12 bases aligning to TRBD2. The CDR3 is made up of 16 amino acids. Trimming took 0 bases from V and 4 from J; bases not matched to a gene: 5. Germline values: CDR1 SQVTM, CDR2 ANQGSEA.